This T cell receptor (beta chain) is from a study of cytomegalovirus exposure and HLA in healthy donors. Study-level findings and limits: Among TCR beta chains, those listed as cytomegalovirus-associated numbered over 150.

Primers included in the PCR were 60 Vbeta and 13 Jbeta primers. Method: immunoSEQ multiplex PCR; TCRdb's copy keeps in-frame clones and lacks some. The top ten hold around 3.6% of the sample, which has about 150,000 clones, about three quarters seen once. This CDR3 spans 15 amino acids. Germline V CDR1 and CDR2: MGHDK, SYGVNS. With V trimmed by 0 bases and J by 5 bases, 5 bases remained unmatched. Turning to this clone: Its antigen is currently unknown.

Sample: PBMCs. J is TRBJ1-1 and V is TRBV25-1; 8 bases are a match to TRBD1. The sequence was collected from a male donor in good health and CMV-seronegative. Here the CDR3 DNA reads TGTGCCAGCAGTGAATACGCGACAGGGGCTACTGAAGCTTTCTTT. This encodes CASSEYATGATEAFF.